Below, one T cell receptor (beta chain) is given with its context. Its antigen is still unknown. The sample originates from a study of T cells after yellow fever vaccination. Each CDR3 protein is one row after TCRdb ran MiXCR on the 5' RACE reads. Found here are a few hundred thousand distinct CDR3 sequences, more than 9% of them singletons; the top ten hold more than 15%. Study outcomes and limitations: Reappearance after the booster was observed for most primary-vaccination clones (more than 95% CD4, about 85% CD8).

This CDR3 spans 17 amino acids. Germline V CDR1 and CDR2: SGDLS, YYNGEE. J gave up 7 bases and V 1 base, and 11 bases lay outside the gene matches. The receptor's source is a man between 18 and 35 years old who received the YFV17D yellow fever vaccine. The V and J genes are TRBV9 and TRBJ2-1; 10 positions match TRBD2. The sample consisted of PBMCs, taken on the day of the first yellow fever vaccination. In DNA, the CDR3 is TGTGCCAGCAGCGTAATTCCCCGGCTAGCGGGGGAAAATGAGCAGTTCTTC. It specifies CASSVIPRLAGENEQFF.